This T cell receptor (beta chain) was captured in a study of blood T cell repertoires in COVID-19. TCRdb keeps only in-frame clones here, not all; method: immunoSEQ multiplex PCR. The repertoire holds hundreds of thousands of clones, with about 87% as singletons. Those enrolled, adults aged roughly 18 to 95 years, came from about two dozen US areas. The sample taken for sequencing was PBMCs or T cells enriched from blood (not recorded which). The TCR comes from a woman in her forties or fifties who had recovered from COVID-19.

The CDR3 sequence: CASSPTTGSHEQYF. As DNA, the CDR3 is TGTGCCAGCAGCCCAACTACAGGGAGCCACGAGCAGTACTTC. This chain uses TRBV7-9 with TRBJ2-7; maybe TRBD1 (6 bases). V was shortened by 5 bases and J by 5 bases, with 16 bases between the two germline ends. Per the germline V gene, CDR1 is SEHNR and CDR2 is FQNEAQ (reference sequence). The CDR3 has 14 amino acids. Filled out from reference TRBV7-9 and TRBJ2-7, the complete variable domain reads DTGVSQNPRHKITKRGQNVTFRCDPISEHNRLYWYRQTLGQGPEFLTYFQNEAQLEKSRLLSDRFSAERPKGSFSTLEIQRTEQGDSAMYLCASSPTTGSHEQYFGPGTRLTVT.